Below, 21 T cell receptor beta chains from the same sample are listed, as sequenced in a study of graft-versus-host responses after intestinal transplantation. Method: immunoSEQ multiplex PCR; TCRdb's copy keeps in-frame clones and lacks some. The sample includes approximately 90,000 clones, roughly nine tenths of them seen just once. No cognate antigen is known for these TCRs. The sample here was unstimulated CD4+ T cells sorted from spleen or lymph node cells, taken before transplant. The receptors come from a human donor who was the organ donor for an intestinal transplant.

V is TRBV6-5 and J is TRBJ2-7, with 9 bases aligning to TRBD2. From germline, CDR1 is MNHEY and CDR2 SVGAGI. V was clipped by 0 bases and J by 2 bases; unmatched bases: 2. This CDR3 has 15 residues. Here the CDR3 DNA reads TGTGCCAGCAGTTACTCGCCTAGCGGGACCTACGAGCAGTACTTC. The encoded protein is CASSYSPSGTYEQYF.

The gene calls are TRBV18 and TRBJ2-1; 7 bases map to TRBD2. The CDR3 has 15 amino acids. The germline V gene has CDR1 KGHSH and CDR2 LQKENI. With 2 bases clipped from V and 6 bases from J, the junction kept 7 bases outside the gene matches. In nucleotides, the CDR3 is TGTGCCAGCTCACCAAGGCTAGCGGAGCCCAATGAGCAGTTCTTC. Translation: CASSPRLAEPNEQFF.

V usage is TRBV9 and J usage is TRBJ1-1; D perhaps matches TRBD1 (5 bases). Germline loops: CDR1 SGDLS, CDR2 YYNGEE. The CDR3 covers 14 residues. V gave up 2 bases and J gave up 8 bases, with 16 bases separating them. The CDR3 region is CASSVREGGPEAFF. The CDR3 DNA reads TGTGCCAGCAGCGTCAGGGAGGGAGGCCCGGAAGCTTTCTTT.

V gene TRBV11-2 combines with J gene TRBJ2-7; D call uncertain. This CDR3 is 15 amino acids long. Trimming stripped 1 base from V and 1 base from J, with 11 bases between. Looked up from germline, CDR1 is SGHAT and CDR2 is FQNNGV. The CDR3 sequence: CASSLGVLSSYEQYF. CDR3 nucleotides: TGTGCCAGCAGCTTAGGCGTCCTTTCGTCCTACGAGCAGTACTTC.

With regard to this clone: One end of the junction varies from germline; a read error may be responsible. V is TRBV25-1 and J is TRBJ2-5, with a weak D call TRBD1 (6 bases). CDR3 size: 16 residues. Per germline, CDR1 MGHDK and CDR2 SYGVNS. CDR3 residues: CASSESGQSYQETQYF. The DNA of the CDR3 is TGTGCCAGCAGCGAATCTGGACAGTCATACCAAGAGACCCAGTACTTC.

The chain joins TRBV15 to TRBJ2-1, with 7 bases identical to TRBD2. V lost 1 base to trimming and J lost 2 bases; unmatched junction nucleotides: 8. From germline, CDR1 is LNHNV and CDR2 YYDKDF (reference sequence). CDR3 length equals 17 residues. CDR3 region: CATSRVAGVPPYNEQFF. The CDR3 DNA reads TGTGCCACCAGCAGAGTCGCGGGGGTCCCACCCTACAATGAGCAGTTCTTC.

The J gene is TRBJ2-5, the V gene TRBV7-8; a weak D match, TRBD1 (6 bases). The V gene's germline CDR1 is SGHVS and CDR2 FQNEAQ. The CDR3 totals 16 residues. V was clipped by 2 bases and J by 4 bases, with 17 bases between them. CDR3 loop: CASSLWRQALGETQYF. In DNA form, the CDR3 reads TGTGCCAGCAGCTTATGGAGACAGGCCCTGGGAGAGACCCAGTACTTC.

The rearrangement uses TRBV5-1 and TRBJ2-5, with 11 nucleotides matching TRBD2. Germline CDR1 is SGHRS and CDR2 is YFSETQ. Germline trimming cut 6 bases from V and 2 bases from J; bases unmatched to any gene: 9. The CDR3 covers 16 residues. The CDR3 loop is CASTPRTSGWQETQYF. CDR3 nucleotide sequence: TGCGCCAGCACCCCTAGGACTAGCGGGTGGCAAGAGACCCAGTACTTC.

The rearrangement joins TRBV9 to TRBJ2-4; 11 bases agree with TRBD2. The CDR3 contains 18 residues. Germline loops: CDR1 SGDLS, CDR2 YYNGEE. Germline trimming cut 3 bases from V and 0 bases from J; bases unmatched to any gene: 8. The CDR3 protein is CASSATSGGPLAKNIQYF. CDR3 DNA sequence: TGTGCCAGCAGCGCCACTAGCGGGGGACCTCTAGCCAAAAACATTCAGTACTTC. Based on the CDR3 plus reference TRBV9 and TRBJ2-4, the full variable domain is DSGVTQTPKHLITATGQRVTLRCSPRSGDLSVYWYQQSLDQGLQFLIQYYNGEERAKGNILERFSAQQFPDLHSELNLSSLELGDSALYFCASSATSGGPLAKNIQYFGAGTRLSVL.

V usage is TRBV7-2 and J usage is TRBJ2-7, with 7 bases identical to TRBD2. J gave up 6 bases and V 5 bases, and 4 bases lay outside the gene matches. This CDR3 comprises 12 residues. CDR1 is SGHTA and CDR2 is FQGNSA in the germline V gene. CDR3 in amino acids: CASSQLAPEQYF. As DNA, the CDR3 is TGTGCCAGCAGCCAACTAGCGCCCGAGCAGTACTTC.

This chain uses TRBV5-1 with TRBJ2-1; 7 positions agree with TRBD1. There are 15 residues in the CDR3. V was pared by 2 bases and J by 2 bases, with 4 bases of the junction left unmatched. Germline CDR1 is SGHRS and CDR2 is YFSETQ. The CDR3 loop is CASSFLQGPYNEQFF. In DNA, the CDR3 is TGCGCCAGCAGCTTCCTACAGGGGCCCTACAATGAGCAGTTCTTC.

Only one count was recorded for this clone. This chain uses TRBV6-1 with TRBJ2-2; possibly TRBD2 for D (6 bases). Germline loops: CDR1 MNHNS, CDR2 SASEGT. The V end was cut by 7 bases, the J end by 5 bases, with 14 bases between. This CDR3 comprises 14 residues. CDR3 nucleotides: TGTGCCAGCATAAGGACTATAAGAACCGGGGAGCTGTTTTTT. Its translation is CASIRTIRTGELFF.

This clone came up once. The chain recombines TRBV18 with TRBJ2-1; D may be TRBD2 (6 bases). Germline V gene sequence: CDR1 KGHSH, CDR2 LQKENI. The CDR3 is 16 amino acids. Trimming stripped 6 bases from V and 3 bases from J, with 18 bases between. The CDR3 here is CASSSKRGTYYNEQFF. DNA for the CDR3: TGTGCCAGCTCTTCAAAACGGGGGACTTACTACAATGAGCAGTTCTTC. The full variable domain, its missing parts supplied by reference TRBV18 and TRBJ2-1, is NAGVMQNPRHLVRRRGQEARLRCSPMKGHSHVYWYRQLPEEGLKFMVYLQKENIIDESGMPKERFSAEFPKEGPSILRIQQVVRGDSAAYFCASSSKRGTYYNEQFFGPGTRLTVL.

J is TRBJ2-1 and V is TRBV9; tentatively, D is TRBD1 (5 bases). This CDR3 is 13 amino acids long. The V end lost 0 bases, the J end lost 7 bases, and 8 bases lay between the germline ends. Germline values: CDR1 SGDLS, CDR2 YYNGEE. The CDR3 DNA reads TGTGCCAGCAGCGTAGGTGGGGCGAATGAGCAGTTCTTC. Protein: CASSVGGANEQFF.

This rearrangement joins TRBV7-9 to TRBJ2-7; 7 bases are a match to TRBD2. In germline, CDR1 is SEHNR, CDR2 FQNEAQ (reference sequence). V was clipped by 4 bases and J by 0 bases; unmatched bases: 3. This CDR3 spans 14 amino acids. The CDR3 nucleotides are TGTGCCAGCAGCTCAAGGACTAGCTCCTACGAGCAGTACTTC. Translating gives CASSSRTSSYEQYF.

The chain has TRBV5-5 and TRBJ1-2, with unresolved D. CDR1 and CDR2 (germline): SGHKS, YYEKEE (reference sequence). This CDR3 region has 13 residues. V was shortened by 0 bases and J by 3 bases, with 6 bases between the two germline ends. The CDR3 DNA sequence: TGTGCCAGCAGCTTGGAACTTCACTATGGCTACACCTTC. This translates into CASSLELHYGYTF.

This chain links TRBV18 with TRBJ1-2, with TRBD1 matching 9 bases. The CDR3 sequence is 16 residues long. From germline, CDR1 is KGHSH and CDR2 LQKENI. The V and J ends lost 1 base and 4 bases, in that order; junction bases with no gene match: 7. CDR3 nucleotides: TGTGCCAGCTCACCACGGACAGGGGAAGGGGGCTATGGCTACACCTTC. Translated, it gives CASSPRTGEGGYGYTF.

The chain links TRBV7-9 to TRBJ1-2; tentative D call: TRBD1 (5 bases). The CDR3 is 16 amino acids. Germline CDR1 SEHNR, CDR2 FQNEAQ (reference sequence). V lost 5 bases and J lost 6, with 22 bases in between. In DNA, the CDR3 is TGTGCCAGCAGCCCTCCTTCAAGGGTTGGAGGGGATGGCTACACCTTC. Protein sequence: CASSPPSRVGGDGYTF.

The CDR3: CASSLAQGGNSPLHF. CDR3 DNA sequence: TGTGCCAGCAGCTTGGCTCAGGGGGGAAATTCACCCCTCCACTTT. The chain uses TRBV5-4 and TRBJ1-6, with 7 bases identical to TRBD1. The germline V gene has CDR1 SGHNT and CDR2 YYREEE (reference sequence). The CDR3 runs to 15 residues. Trimming removed 0 bases from V and 7 bases from J; junction bases left unmatched: 4.

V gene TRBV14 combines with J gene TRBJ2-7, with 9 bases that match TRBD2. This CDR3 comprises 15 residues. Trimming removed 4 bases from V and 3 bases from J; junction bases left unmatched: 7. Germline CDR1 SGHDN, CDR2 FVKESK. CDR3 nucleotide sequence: TGTGCCAGCAGCCGCAGGGCTAGCGGGAACTACGAGCAGTACTTC. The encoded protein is CASSRRASGNYEQYF.

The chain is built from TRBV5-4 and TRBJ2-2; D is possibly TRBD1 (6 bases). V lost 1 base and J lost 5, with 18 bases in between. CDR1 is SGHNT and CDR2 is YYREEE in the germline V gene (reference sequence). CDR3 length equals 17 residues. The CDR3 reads CASSLPGATRVTGELFF. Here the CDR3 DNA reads TGTGCCAGCAGCTTGCCAGGGGCTACTAGGGTGACCGGGGAGCTGTTTTTT.